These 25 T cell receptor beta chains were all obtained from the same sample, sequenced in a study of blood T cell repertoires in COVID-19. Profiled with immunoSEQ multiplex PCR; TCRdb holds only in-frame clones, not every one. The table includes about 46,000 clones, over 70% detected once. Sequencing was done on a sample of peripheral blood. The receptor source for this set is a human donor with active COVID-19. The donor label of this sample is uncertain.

The CDR3 protein is CASSLRTGVGTEAFF. CDR3 sequence (DNA): TGTGCCAGCAGCCTCAGGACAGGGGTTGGCACTGAAGCTTTCTTT. This rearrangement joins TRBV7-9 to TRBJ1-1; the match to TRBD1 covers 9 bases. CDR1 is SEHNR, CDR2 FQNEAQ, per germline (reference sequence). The V segment lost 5 bases and the J segment 4 bases; nucleotides outside the gene matches: 8. The CDR3 length is 15 residues.

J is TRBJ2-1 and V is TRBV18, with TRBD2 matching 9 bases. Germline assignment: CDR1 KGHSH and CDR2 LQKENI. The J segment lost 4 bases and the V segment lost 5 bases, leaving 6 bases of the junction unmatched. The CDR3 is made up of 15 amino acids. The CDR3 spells CASSFSGGAYNEQFF. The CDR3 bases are TGTGCCAGCTCATTTAGCGGGGGCGCGTACAATGAGCAGTTCTTC.

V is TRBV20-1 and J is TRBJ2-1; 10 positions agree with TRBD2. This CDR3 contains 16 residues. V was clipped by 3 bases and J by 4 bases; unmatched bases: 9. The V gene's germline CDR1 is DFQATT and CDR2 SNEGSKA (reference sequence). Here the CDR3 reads CSASGDTSGAYNEQFF. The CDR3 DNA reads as TGCAGTGCTAGTGGGGACACTAGCGGGGCATACAATGAGCAGTTCTTC.

CDR3: CASSLGLAGVSETQYF. The CDR3 nucleotides read TGTGCCAGCAGCTTAGGCCTAGCGGGAGTATCAGAGACCCAGTACTTC. The chain uses TRBV7-9 and TRBJ2-5; 10 bases are a match to TRBD2. Germline values: CDR1 SEHNR, CDR2 FQNEAQ (reference sequence). The V and J ends lost 1 base and 4 bases, in that order; junction bases with no gene match: 6. CDR3 length: 16 residues.

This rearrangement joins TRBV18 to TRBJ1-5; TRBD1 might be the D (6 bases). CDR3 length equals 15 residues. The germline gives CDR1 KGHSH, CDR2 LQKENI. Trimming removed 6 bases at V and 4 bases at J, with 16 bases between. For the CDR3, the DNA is TGTGCCAGCTCCCTGATAAGGACAGAAAATCAGCCCCAGCATTTT. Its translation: CASSLIRTENQPQHF. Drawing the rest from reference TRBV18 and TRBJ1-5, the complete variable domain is NAGVMQNPRHLVRRRGQEARLRCSPMKGHSHVYWYRQLPEEGLKFMVYLQKENIIDESGMPKERFSAEFPKEGPSILRIQQVVRGDSAAYFCASSLIRTENQPQHFGDGTRLSIL.

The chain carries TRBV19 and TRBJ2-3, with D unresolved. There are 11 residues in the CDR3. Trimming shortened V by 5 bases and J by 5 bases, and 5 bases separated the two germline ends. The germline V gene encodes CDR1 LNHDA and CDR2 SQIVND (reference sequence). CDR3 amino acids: CASSSGDTQYF. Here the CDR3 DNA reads TGTGCCAGTAGTTCAGGAGATACGCAGTATTTT.

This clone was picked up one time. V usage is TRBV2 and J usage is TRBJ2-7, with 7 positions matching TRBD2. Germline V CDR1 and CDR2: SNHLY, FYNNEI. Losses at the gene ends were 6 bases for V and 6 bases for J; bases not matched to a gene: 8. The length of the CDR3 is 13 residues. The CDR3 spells CASRRGRAGEQYF. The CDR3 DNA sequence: TGTGCCAGCAGACGGGGGAGGGCCGGCGAGCAGTACTTC.

The chain's CDR3 is CASSRGQGGPYGYTF. CDR3 nucleotides: TGTGCCAGCAGCCGAGGACAGGGAGGACCCTATGGCTACACCTTC. The V call is TRBV7-8, the J call TRBJ1-2; TRBD1 matches at 8 bases. This CDR3 has 15 amino acids. Germline V gene data show CDR1 as SGHVS and CDR2 as FQNEAQ. V lost 5 bases, J lost 4 bases, and 9 bases stayed unmatched.

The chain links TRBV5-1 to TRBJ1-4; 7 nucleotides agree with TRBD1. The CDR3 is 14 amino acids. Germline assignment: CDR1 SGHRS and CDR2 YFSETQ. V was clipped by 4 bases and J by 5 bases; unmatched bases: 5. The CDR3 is CASSVGQRNEKLFF. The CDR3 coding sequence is TGCGCCAGCAGCGTGGGACAGAGAAATGAAAAACTGTTTTTT.

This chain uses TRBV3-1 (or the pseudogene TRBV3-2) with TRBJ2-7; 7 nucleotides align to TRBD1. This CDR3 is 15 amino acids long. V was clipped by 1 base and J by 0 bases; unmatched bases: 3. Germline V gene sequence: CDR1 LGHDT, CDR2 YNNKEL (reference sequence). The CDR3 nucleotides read TGTGCCAGCAGCCAAGCGACAGGGAGCTCCTACGAGCAGTACTTC. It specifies CASSQATGSSYEQYF.

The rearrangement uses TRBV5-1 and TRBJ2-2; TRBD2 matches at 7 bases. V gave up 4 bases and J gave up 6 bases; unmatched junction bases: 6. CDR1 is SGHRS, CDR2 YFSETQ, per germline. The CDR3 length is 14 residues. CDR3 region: CASSPHREAGELFF. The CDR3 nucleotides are TGCGCCAGCAGCCCCCACCGGGAGGCCGGGGAGCTGTTTTTT.

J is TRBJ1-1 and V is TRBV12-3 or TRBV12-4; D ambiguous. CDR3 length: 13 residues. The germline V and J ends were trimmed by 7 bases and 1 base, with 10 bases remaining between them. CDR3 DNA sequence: TGTGCCAGCAATATGGGCGCGAACACTGAAGCTTTCTTT. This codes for CASNMGANTEAFF.

The CDR3 loop is CASSSGMQDTQYF. The CDR3, as DNA: TGTGCCAGCAGTAGCGGGATGCAAGATACGCAGTATTTT. This chain joins TRBV2 and TRBJ2-3; 7 nucleotides line up with TRBD2. The ends lost 5 bases at V and 5 bases at J; junction bases unmatched: 4. There are 13 residues in the CDR3. Germline values: CDR1 SNHLY, CDR2 FYNNEI.

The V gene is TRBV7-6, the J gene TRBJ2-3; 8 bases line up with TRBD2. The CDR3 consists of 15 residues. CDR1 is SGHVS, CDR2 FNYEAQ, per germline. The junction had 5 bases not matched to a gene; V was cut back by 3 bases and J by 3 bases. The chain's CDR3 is CASSFSAGVTDTQYF. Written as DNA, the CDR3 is TGTGCCAGCAGCTTTTCAGCGGGAGTTACAGATACGCAGTATTTT. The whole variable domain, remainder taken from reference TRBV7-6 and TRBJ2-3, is GAGVSQSPRYKVTKRGQDVALRCDPISGHVSLYWYRQALGQGPEFLTYFNYEAQQDKSGLPNDRFSAERPEGSISTLTIQRTEQRDSAMYRCASSFSAGVTDTQYFGPGTRLTVL.

The CDR3 sequence: CASSLTGNTEAFF. In DNA, the CDR3 is TGTGCCAGCAGCTTAACAGGGAACACTGAAGCTTTCTTT. The chain employs TRBV7-9 and TRBJ1-1; D might be TRBD1 (5 bases). Trimming cost V 2 bases and J 1 base, with 5 bases left between them. The CDR3 is 13 residues long. CDR1 is SEHNR, CDR2 FQNEAQ, per germline (reference sequence).

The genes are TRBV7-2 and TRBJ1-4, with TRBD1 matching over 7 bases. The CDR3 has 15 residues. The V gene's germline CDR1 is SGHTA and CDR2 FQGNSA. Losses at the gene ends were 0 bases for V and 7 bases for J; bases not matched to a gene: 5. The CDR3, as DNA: TGTGCCAGCAGCTTAGCGCGAGGGGGCGGTGAAAAACTGTTTTTT. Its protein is CASSLARGGGEKLFF.

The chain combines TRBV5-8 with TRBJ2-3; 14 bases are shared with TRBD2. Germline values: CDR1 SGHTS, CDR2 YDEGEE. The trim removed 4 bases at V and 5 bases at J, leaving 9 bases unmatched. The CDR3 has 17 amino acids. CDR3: CASSAGLAGGLQDTQYF. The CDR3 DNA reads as TGTGCCAGCAGCGCAGGACTAGCGGGGGGCCTTCAAGATACGCAGTATTTT.

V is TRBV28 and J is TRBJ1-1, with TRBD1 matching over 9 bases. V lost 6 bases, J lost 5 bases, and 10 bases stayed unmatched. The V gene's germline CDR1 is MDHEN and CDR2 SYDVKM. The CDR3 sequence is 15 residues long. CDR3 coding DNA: TGTGCCAGCAGCACCCCCGGGACAGGGAATACTGAAGCTTTCTTT. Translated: CASSTPGTGNTEAFF.

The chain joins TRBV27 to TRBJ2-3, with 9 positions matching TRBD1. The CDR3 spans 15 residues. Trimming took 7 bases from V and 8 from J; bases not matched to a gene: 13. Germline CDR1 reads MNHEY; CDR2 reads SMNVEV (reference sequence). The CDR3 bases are TGTGCCAGCATCCGGGACAGGGACTCATCGGGTACGCAGTATTTT. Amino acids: CASIRDRDSSGTQYF.

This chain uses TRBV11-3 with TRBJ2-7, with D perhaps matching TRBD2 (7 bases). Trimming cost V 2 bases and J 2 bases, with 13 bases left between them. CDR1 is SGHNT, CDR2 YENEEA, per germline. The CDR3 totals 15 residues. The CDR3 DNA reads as TGTGCCAGCAGCTTATTCGCCGGGGGGCCCTACGAGCAGTACTTC. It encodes CASSLFAGGPYEQYF.

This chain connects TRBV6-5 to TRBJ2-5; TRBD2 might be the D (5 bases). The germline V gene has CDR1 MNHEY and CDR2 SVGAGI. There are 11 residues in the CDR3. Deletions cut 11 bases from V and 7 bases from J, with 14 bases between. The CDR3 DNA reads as TGTGCCTCCCAAACCCGGGGGACCCAGTACTTC. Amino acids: CASQTRGTQYF.

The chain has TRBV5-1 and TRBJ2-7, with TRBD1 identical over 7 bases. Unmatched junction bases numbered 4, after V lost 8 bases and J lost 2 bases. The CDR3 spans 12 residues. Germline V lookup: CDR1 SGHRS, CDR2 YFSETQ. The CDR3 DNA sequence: TGCGCCAGAGAGGGGACAGCCTACGAGCAGTACTTC. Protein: CAREGTAYEQYF.

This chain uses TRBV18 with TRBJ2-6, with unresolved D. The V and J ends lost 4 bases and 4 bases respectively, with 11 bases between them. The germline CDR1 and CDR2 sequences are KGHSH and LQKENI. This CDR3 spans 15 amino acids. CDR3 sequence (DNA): TGTGCCAGCTCACGACTTGTGTCCGGGGCCAACGTCCTGACTTTC. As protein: CASSRLVSGANVLTF.

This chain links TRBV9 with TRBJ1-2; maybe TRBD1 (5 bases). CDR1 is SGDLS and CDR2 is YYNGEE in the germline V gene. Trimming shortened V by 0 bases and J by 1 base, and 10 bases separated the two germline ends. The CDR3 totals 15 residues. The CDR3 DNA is TGTGCCAGCAGCGTAGAAGTTGACAGTAACTATGGCTACACCTTC. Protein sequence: CASSVEVDSNYGYTF.

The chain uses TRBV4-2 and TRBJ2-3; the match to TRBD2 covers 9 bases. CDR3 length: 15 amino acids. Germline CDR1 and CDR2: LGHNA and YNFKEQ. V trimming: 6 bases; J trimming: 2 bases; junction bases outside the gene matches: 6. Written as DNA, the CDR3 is TGTGCCAGCAGGCGAGGCGGGGGGGACACAGATACGCAGTATTTT. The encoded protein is CASRRGGGDTDTQYF.